This TCR beta chain appears in the sequencing data of a study of shared clonotypes between healthy human individuals. CDR1 is SGHTA and CDR2 is FQGNSA in the germline V gene. J lost 4 bases, V lost 5 bases, and 4 bases had no gene match. The CDR3 length is 15 residues. The data were produced by immunoSEQ multiplex PCR, yet TCRdb's version contains in-frame clones alone and is incomplete. The data contain roughly 1 million clones, roughly 70% of them singletons. The receptor comes from a man aged 18 to 30 in good health. Source material: memory CD4+ T cells sorted from blood. As for subset: CD45RA-negative fraction. V gene TRBV7-2 combines with J gene TRBJ2-2; 10 nucleotides align to TRBD1. The CDR3 loop reads CASSPGQGFTGELFF. The CDR3, as DNA: TGTGCCAGCAGCCCGGGACAGGGGTTCACCGGGGAGCTGTTTTTT.